This T cell receptor (beta chain) was sequenced during a study of cytomegalovirus exposure and HLA in healthy donors. Study-level points and caveats: Being productive about 87% or about 30% of the time was typical of most TCR beta V segments in an earlier analysis.

This CDR3 region has 14 residues. Trimming removed 7 bases from V and 7 bases from J; junction bases left unmatched: 9. Germline assignment: CDR1 MDHEN and CDR2 SYDVKM. In regard to this clone: Antigen unknown.

The PCR ran on 60 Vbeta and 13 Jbeta primers. Repertoires were generated with immunoSEQ multiplex PCR, while TCRdb's copy carries only in-frame clones and drops some. The sample lists more than 100,000 clones; roughly 80% were seen once. J is TRBJ1-5 and V is TRBV28; 8 bases align to TRBD1. Sequenced material: PBMCs. The clonotype comes from a man between 25 and 39 years old in good health and CMV-seronegative. CDR3 DNA sequence: TGTGCCAGCATTATGACAGGGGTGGTGCAGCCCCAGCATTTT. Translating gives CASIMTGVVQPQHF.